This is a list of T cell receptor beta chains from one sample in a study of shared clonotypes between healthy human individuals. Using immunoSEQ multiplex PCR, the repertoire was profiled, and TCRdb retains in-frame clones only, with some absent. The sample records a few million clones, around 95% being singletons. The specimen was naive CD4+ T cells sorted from blood. Receptors originate from a man between 18 and 35 years old in good health. The CDR3 runs from the conserved cysteine through the conserved F or W. Fields, in order: J gene, V gene, CDR3 protein.

TRBJ2-4 TRBV4-1 CASSPEGAGGGIAKNIQYF
TRBJ1-1 TRBV10-1 CASSAGTANTEAFF
TRBJ2-2 TRBV6-6 CASSNRRPGELFF
NA TRBV4-2 CASSQTGVLSYEQYF
TRBJ2-3 TRBV5-1 CASSLWRENTDTQYF
TRBJ2-2 TRBV7-2 CASSSPAGTVGTGELFF
TRBJ1-6 TRBV6-1 CASSEQDSNSPLHF
TRBJ2-7 TRBV4-1 CASSSERRTYEQYF
TRBJ2-7 TRBV6-1 CASTSNRGPYEQYF
TRBJ1-2 TRBV25-1 CASSEAGVGGYTF
TRBJ2-7 TRBV5-1 CASSQTGGAYEQYF
TRBJ2-3 TRBV19 CASSISLAAGDTQYF
TRBJ1-2 TRBV7-9 CASSQQGIGGYTF
TRBJ2-3 TRBV7-2 CASSLITGDTQYF
TRBJ2-7 TRBV5-8 CASIPPGYSYEQYF
TRBJ1-6 TRBV5-8 CASSPRLGSYNSPLHF
TRBJ1-1 TRBV25-1 CASSEFMNTEAFF
TRBJ1-4 TRBV6-1 CASFRDRAAGEKLFF
TRBJ2-3 TRBV6-4 CATRPGAWTDTQYF
TRBJ1-4 TRBV30 CAWSEGDWEKLFF
TRBJ1-2 TRBV19 CASSTRGYQGYTF
TRBJ1-2 TRBV9 CASSVEADGTYGYTF
TRBJ2-5 TRBV7-3 CASSLNPVSQTQYF
TRBJ2-5 TRBV5-1 CASSLGSGTQETQYF
TRBJ2-7 TRBV6-6 CASRWDRYEQYF
TRBJ2-3 TRBV5-1 CASSLRTQRQDTQYF